This entry features one T cell receptor beta chain sequence. The specificity of this receptor is unknown. No qualities accompany the bases; no much larger clone lies one base away. A case-control design nested within a healthcare worker cohort in London, UK, was used, with weekly nasopharyngeal swab PCR tests and blood sampling performed. Healthcare workers were enrolled in the week of the UK lockdown, from 23 to 31 March 2020, and were followed every week for up to roughly 16 weeks. Library preparation was by 5' RACE. Instrument on record: NextSeq 500. To correct for sequencing error and PCR bias, the TCR library protocol tagged individual cDNA molecules with unique molecular identifiers. Sequencing covered both TCR alpha and beta chains, and within each sample the abundances of alpha and beta sequences were tightly co-correlated. The original pipeline was this. V gene, J gene and CDR3 annotation of TCR sequences was performed with Decombinator V4. TCRs were defined as expanded if a significant change between any two time points was detected under a Poisson model with p below 0.0001. Abundances of TCRs were expressed as counts per million after normalisation to the total number of TCRs sequenced in each sample. MAIT TCRs were defined by TRAV1-2 paired with TRAJ12, TRAJ20 or TRAJ33, and iNKT TCRs by TRAV10 paired with TRAJ18. VDJdb, accessed 1 November 2021, was searched for CMV, EBV and SARS-CoV-2 annotated TCRs, with TCRs annotated for multiple antigens excluded. Through fastp at Q25 and MiXCR, TCRdb rebuilt clones from the public reads, retaining in-frame beta chains. For every CDR3 protein sequence, its rows merge into one entry that carries the most common genes and DNA. The V and J calls and clone size are TCRdb's, not the authors'. Present in this sample are 55,000 to 75,000 distinct CDR3 sequences, 8% to 10% of which were seen just once. The ten largest clones add up to around 15% of the sample.

CDR1 and CDR2, looked up from the germline V gene (reference sequence), are LNHDA and SQIVND. The CDR3 covers 16 residues, taking in both the cysteine and the phenylalanine. Here the CDR3 DNA is all that survives: 48 bases in frame from base 1. The germline V and J ends show losses of 3 bases and 2 bases respectively, and no gene match explains 9 bases of the junction. This entry belongs to a study of early T cells in non-severe SARS-CoV-2 infection (dated by TCRdb to the early 2020s). Background for the entire study: Because TCR sequencing relied on bulk RNA taken from unsorted whole blood, pairing of alpha and beta chains was not possible. Here is what the overall study found, with its caveats: VDJdb matching was skewed toward anti-spike CD8 responses, so virus-specific expansions were likely underestimated and private and CD4 specificities were missed.

The sequencing used whole blood, collected at baseline. This TCR was sampled from an adult who was a healthcare worker with PCR-confirmed SARS-CoV-2 infection or an uninfected control (not recorded which). Here the chain combines TRBV19 and TRBJ2-7, and 8 junctional nucleotides match TRBD1. Here the CDR3 is given as CASSIRTGTGPYEQYF. Here is the DNA: TGTGCCAGTAGTATCAGGACAGGGACCGGGCCCTACGAGCAGTACTTC.